The 6 T cell receptor beta chains given below trace back to one sample, sequenced in a study of T-cell memory formation after mild COVID-19. TCRdb used MiXCR to reprocess the 5' RACE reads, holding one entry per CDR3 protein. In the table there are 200,000 to 250,000 distinct CDR3 sequences, around a tenth of which are singletons. Source material: PBMCs or a T cell subset sorted from them (not recorded which). The source of these receptors is a man aged 18-30 years who had mild COVID-19 (a few samples of this study predate the infection). Cell type and time point are not known.

This clonotype was seen at least ten times. The rearrangement uses TRBV6-2 or TRBV6-3 and TRBJ2-1; the D is unclear. The V end was cut by 5 bases, the J end by 7 bases, with 12 bases between. From germline, CDR1 is MNHEY and CDR2 SVGEGT. This CDR3 contains 13 residues. The CDR3 DNA reads TGTGCCAGCAGTCCCCGCGGCAGTAATGAGCAGTTCTTC. This translates into CASSPRGSNEQFF.

The V gene is TRBV20-1, the J gene TRBJ2-5, with TRBD2 matching 9 bases. V lost 0 bases to trimming and J lost 5 bases; unmatched junction nucleotides: 4. Per the germline V gene, CDR1 is DFQATT and CDR2 is SNEGSKA (reference sequence). The CDR3 totals 14 residues. The CDR3 is CSARDGGGAETQYF. DNA of the CDR3: TGCAGTGCTAGAGACGGCGGGGGGGCCGAGACCCAGTACTTC.

This clonotype was observed a handful of times. The chain uses TRBV2 and TRBJ2-1, with D perhaps assigned TRBD1 or TRBD2 (6 bases each). The V gene lost 8 bases and the J gene lost 2 bases, with 25 bases spanning the gap. The CDR3 extends over 18 amino acids. Germline CDR1 reads SNHLY; CDR2 reads FYNNEI. CDR3: CASRKGGPQLRAYNEQFF. The CDR3 DNA reads TGTGCCAGCCGAAAGGGGGGACCCCAACTTCGCGCCTACAATGAGCAGTTCTTC.

At least ten counts were recorded for this clonotype. The chain joins TRBV12-3 or TRBV12-4 to TRBJ2-1; 7 nucleotides match TRBD2. CDR3 length: 15 amino acids. The V and J ends lost 6 bases and 6 bases, in that order; junction bases with no gene match: 11. This CDR3 is CASRRLAASGNEQFF. Here the CDR3 DNA reads TGTGCCAGCAGACGACTAGCCGCTTCTGGCAATGAGCAGTTCTTC.

The genes are TRBV27 and TRBJ2-7; D remains ambiguous. The germline V gene encodes CDR1 MNHEY and CDR2 SMNVEV (reference sequence). The CDR3 contains 14 residues. V shed 1 base and J shed 4 bases, with 11 bases lying between them. The CDR3 sequence: CASSLLEVGYEQYV. Written as DNA, the CDR3 is TGTGCCAGCAGTTTATTAGAAGTGGGGTACGAGCAGTACGTC.

The chain combines TRBV7-9 with TRBJ2-2; D possibly corresponds to TRBD2 (5 bases). CDR1 and CDR2 from the germline V gene are SEHNR and FQNEAQ (reference sequence). The CDR3 covers 13 residues. Between the trimmed V and J ends, which lost 6 bases and 7 bases, there was a span of 12 bases. The CDR3 sequence: CASSIASNGELFF. CDR3 bases: TGTGCCAGCAGTATAGCGAGTAACGGGGAGCTGTTTTTT.